The present TCR beta chain was sequenced within a study of cytomegalovirus exposure and HLA in healthy donors. PCR involved 60 Vbeta and 13 Jbeta primers. TCRdb's copy holds only in-frame clones and misses some; the assay was immunoSEQ multiplex PCR. The sample consists of approximately 170,000 clones, 68% of them appearing once. Findings and caveats of the study: What a later analysis reportedly showed was that an Asian-associated ancestry cluster had fewer N-insertions than the approximately 670-donor mean. Solely CMV serostatus was available to characterize immune exposure. In an earlier analysis, most TCR beta V segments were productive about 90% or about 30% of the time. About 180 TCR beta chains were listed as cytomegalovirus-associated.

The sample holds one count of this clone. Antigen: not known. The material sequenced was PBMCs. The receptor was derived from a woman aged 18-29 years in good health and CMV-seropositive.

CDR3 loop: CASKKEVGETNEKLFF. Written as DNA, the CDR3 is TGCGCCAGCAAAAAGGAAGTAGGAGAGACTAATGAAAAACTGTTTTTT. The chain uses TRBV5-1 and TRBJ1-4, with D unclear. Between the trimmed V and J ends, which lost 6 bases and 2 bases, there was a span of 17 bases. CDR1 and CDR2 from the germline V gene are SGHRS and YFSETQ. This CDR3 contains 16 residues.